This TCR beta chain is from a study of CD8+CD57+ T cells in acquired aplastic anemia. The template for TCR beta VDJ and CDR3 sequence profiling was genomic DNA. TCRdb processed the reads anew with MiXCR; each CDR3 protein has one entry. The sample contains more than 150,000 distinct CDR3 sequences, approximately 50% of which appear only once. Only patients with CD8+CD57+ cell expansion on flow cytometry were chosen for sequencing. With 0 bases removed from V and 1 base from J, the gap between germline ends came to 9 bases. Germline CDR1 reads SGDLS; CDR2 reads YYNGEE. The CDR3 consists of 15 residues.

The clonotype comes from a human donor with aplastic anemia. The sample consisted of sorted CD4+, CD8+, or CD8+CD57+ T cells (not recorded which) from PBMCs. The chain recombines TRBV9 with TRBJ2-3, with D hard to call. CDR3 sequence: CASSVGTTRTDTQYF. CDR3 coding DNA: TGTGCCAGCAGCGTAGGGACCACCCGCACAGATACGCAGTATTTT.